What follows is one TCR beta chain and its context. This clone's antigen is unknown. No base-level quality is on record; no much larger clone is a single base apart. This entry comes from a study of blood T cell repertoires in COVID-19 (dated by TCRdb to 2020 to 2021). With respect to the entire study: Collaborator samples came from the United States, Italy and Spain and covered acute and convalescent phases of COVID-19. Subjects who had been exposed to COVID-19, were actively infected with it, or had recovered from it provided the deeply sampled blood TCRbeta repertoires that made up the dataset. A de-identified subject ID, COVID-19 status, age in years and sex were almost always included in the sample metadata. The prospective study material was composed of cDNA or gDNA derived from T cells, B-cell-depleted T cells, or PBMCs. The samples were drawn from two sources: the first 160 participants of the ongoing ImmuneRACE study, and 1,000 to 1,500 subjects contributed by 6 global collaborators. Where HLA class I and class II types were available, the types were taken from metadata supplied by the sample provider, not from assay-based typing. The repertoires were released in a freely available public database intended as a resource for research on the immune response to SARS-CoV-2. General findings and caveats noted by the study authors: How much clinical and demographic metadata was included differed by source and by participant, and the metadata was provided uncurated.

Collaborating institutions collected whole blood in K2EDTA tubes following their own protocols. Collaborator samples were shipped for TCRbeta analysis as frozen whole blood, isolated PBMCs, or DNA extracted from either sample type. The germline V gene provides CDR1 ENHRY and CDR2 SYGVKD. For this chain, trimming is 5 bases at the V end and 7 bases at the J end, and the number of junction bases without a gene match is 12. The cysteine opens and the phenylalanine closes a CDR3 of 16 amino acids. The DNA shown is the 48-base CDR3, in frame from base 1. TCRbeta CDR3 regions were amplified from genomic DNA by means of the immunoSEQ Assay, a bias-controlled multiplex PCR. The study's own analysis went as follows. The number of nucleated cells in each sample was estimated from the amplification of reference gene primers within the assay. Sequence reads were collapsed and filtered to measure the absolute abundance of every unique TCRbeta CDR3 rearrangement. For each sample, productive Simpson clonality was calculated by taking the square root of Simpson's diversity index across productive rearrangements. In TCRdb, the immuneACCESS table is reduced to in-frame sequences with V and J assigned. These tables do not hold every clone; where another copy was compared, an unresolved V gene accounts for under half, and the others remain unexplained. Clonal size and the V and J genes are those of that table, whereas D and trimming came from the DNA. This sample is represented by approximately 250,000 clones; roughly four fifths of them were singletons. Under 4.5% of the sample lies in the top ten.

The sequenced sample consisted of peripheral blood. The clonotype originates from a man aged 45 to 65 with acute or convalescent COVID-19. The chain was built from TRBV10-3 and TRBJ2-1; 9 nucleotides in the junction match TRBD2. The sequenced DNA is TGTGCCATCAGTAAATTAGCGGGAGAAGGTGTAAATGAGCAGTTCTTC. The resulting protein is CAISKLAGEGVNEQFF.